The source of this T cell receptor beta chain is a study of blood T cell repertoires in COVID-19. Across the whole study: Samples of COVID-19 (acute and convalescent) were obtained from the United States, Italy and Spain.

V gave up 5 bases and J gave up 0 bases, with 14 bases separating them. Germline V CDR1 and CDR2: KGHSH, LQKENI. The CDR3 spans 16 residues. Assay used: immunoSEQ multiplex PCR; TCRdb lists only in-frame clones, some missing. Of 100,000 to 150,000 clones listed, roughly four fifths were seen once; the top ten hold around 2.5%. The clonotype comes from a man aged 45-60 years with acute or convalescent COVID-19. Specimen: peripheral blood. This rearrangement joins TRBV18 to TRBJ1-3; D is ambiguous. CDR3 region: CASSIQTSSSGNTIYF. Written as DNA, the CDR3 is TGTGCCAGCTCAATACAGACGTCAAGCTCTGGAAACACCATATATTTT.